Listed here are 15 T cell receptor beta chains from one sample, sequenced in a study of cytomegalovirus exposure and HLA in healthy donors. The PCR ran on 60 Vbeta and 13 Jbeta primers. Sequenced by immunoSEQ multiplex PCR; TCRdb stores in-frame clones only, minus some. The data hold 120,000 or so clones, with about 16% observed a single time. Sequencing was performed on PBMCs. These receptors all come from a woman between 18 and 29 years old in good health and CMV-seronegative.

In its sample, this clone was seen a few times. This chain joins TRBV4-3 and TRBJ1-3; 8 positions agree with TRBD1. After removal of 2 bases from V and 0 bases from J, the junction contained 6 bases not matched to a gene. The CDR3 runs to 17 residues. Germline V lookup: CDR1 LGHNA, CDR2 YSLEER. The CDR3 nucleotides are TGCGCCAGCAGCCAATTGGCAGGGGGCCTCTCTGGAAACACCATATATTTT. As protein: CASSQLAGGLSGNTIYF.

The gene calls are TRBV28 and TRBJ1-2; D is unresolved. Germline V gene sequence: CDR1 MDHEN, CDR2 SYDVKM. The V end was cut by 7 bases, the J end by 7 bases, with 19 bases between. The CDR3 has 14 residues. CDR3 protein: CASTQLGSPSGYTF. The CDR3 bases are TGTGCCAGCACCCAATTAGGGAGTCCGTCTGGCTACACCTTC.

The CDR3 loop is CASSPREGSYEQYF. The CDR3 DNA reads as TGTGCCAGCAGCCCTCGGGAGGGCTCCTACGAGCAGTACTTC. The chain joins TRBV7-2 to TRBJ2-7, with TRBD2 matching 8 bases. Germline CDR1 is SGHTA and CDR2 is FQGNSA. The CDR3 covers 14 residues. Unmatched junction bases numbered 3, after V lost 5 bases and J lost 0 bases.

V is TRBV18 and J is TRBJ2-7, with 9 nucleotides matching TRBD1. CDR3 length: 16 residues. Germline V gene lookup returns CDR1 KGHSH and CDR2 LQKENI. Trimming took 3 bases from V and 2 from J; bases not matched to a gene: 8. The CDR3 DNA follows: TGTGCCAGCTCACCTCCGGGACAGGGTCGTACCTACGAGCAGTACTTC. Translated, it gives CASSPPGQGRTYEQYF.

CDR3: CASRPGQGGNQPQHF. Here the CDR3 DNA reads TGTGCCAGCAGGCCGGGACAGGGCGGAAATCAGCCCCAGCATTTT. The chain uses TRBV2 and TRBJ1-5, with 9 bases identical to TRBD1. The length of the CDR3 is 15 residues. The ends lost 6 bases at V and 4 bases at J; junction bases unmatched: 7. Per germline, CDR1 SNHLY and CDR2 FYNNEI.

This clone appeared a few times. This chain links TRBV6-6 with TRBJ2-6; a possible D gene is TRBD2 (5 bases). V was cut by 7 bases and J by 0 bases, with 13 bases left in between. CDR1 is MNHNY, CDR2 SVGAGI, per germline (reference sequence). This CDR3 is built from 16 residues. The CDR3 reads CASTPAAASGANVLTF. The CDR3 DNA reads TGTGCCAGCACCCCTGCAGCGGCCTCTGGGGCCAACGTCCTGACTTTC.

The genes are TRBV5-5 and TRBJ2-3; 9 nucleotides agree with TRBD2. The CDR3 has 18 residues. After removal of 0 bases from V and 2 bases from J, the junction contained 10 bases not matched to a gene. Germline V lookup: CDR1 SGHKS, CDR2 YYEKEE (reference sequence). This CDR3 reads CASSLAPLAGISTDTQYF. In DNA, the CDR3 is TGTGCCAGCAGCTTGGCCCCGCTAGCGGGGATCTCCACAGATACGCAGTATTTT. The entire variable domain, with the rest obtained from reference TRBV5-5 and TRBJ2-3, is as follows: DAGVTQSPTHLIKTRGQQVTLRCSPISGHKSVSWYQQVLGQGPQFIFQYYEKEERGRGNFPDRFSARQFPNYSSELNVNALLLGDSALYLCASSLAPLAGISTDTQYFGPGTRLTVL.

As DNA, the CDR3 is TGTGCCACCAGCAGAGGAATACAGGGGGCAGGATACACCTTC. Encoded protein: CATSRGIQGAGYTF. V is TRBV15 and J is TRBJ1-2, with TRBD1 identical over 9 bases. J lost 11 bases, V lost 1 base, and 8 bases had no gene match. The CDR3 consists of 14 residues. CDR1 is LNHNV, CDR2 YYDKDF, per germline (reference sequence).

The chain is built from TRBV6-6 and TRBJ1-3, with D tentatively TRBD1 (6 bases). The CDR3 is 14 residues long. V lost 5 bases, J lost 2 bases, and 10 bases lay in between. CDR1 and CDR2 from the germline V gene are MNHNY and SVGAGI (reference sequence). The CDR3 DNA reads TGTGCCAGCAGTCAACAGGGCCCTGGAAACACCATATATTTT. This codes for CASSQQGPGNTIYF.

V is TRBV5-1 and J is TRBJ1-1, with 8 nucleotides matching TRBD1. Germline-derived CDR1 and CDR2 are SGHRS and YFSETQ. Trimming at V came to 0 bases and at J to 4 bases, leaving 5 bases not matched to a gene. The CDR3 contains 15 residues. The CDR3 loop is CASSLDRGRSTEAFF. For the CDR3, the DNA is TGCGCCAGCAGCTTGGACAGGGGGAGAAGCACTGAAGCTTTCTTT.

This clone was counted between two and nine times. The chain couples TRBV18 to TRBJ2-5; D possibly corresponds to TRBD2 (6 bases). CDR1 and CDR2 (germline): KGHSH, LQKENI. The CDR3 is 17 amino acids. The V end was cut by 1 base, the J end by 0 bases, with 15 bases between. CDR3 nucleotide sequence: TGTGCCAGCTCACCACGGGAACTTCCGGGGGACCAAGAGACCCAGTACTTC. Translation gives CASSPRELPGDQETQYF. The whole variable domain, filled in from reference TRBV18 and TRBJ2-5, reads NAGVMQNPRHLVRRRGQEARLRCSPMKGHSHVYWYRQLPEEGLKFMVYLQKENIIDESGMPKERFSAEFPKEGPSILRIQQVVRGDSAAYFCASSPRELPGDQETQYFGPGTRLLVL.

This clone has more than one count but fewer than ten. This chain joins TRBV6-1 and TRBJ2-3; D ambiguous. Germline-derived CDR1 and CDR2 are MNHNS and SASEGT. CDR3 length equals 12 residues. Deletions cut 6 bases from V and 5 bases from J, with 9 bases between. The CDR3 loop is CASRRTGDTQYF. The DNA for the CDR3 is TGTGCCAGCAGAAGAACTGGAGATACGCAGTATTTT.

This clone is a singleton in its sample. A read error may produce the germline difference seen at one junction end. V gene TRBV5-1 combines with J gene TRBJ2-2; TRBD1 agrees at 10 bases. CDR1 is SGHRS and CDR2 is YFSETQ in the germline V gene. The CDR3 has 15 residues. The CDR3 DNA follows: TGCACCAGCAGCGGACAGGGGGGGGGCACCGGGGAGCTGTTTTTT. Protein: CTSSGQGGGTGELFF.

For the CDR3, the DNA is TGCGCCAGCAGCGTCACAGGGGACCGCTATGGCTACACCTTC. Protein product: CASSVTGDRYGYTF. This chain connects TRBV5-1 to TRBJ1-2; 7 bases fit TRBD1. V trimming: 4 bases; J trimming: 4 bases; junction bases outside the gene matches: 7. CDR3 length equals 14 residues. CDR1 and CDR2 (germline): SGHRS, YFSETQ. Based on the CDR3 plus reference TRBV5-1 and TRBJ1-2, the full variable domain is KAGVTQTPRYLIKTRGQQVTLSCSPISGHRSVSWYQQTPGQGLQFLFEYFSETQRNKGNFPGRFSGRQFSNSRSEMNVSTLELGDSALYLCASSVTGDRYGYTFGSGTRLTVV.

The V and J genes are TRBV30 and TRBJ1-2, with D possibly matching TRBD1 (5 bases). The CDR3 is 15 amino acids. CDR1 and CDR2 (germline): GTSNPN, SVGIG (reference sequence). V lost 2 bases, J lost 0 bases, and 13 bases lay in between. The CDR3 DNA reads TGTGCCTGGAGTCCCACAGGTTTAGCTAACTATGGCTACACCTTC. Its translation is CAWSPTGLANYGYTF.